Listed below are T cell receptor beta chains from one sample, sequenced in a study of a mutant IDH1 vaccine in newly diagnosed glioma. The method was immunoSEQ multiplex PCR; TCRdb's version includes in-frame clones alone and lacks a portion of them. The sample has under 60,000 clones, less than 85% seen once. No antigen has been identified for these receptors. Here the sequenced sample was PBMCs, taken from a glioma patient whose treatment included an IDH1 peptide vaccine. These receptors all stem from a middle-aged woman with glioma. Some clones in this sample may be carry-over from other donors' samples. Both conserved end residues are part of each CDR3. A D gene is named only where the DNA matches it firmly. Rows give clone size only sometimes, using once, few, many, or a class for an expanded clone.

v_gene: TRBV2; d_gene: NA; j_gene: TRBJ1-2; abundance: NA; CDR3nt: TGTGCCAGCAGGGGGACTCCCTATGGCTACACCTTC; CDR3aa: CASRGTPYGYTF
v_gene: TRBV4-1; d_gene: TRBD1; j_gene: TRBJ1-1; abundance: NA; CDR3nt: TGCGCCAGCACCCCGGGGGGCCTAGGGGGCTGGGCTTTCTTT; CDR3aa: CASTPGGLGGWAFF
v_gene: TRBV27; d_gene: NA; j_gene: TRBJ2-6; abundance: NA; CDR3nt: TGTGCCAGCAGTTTTACGGCCTCTGGGGCCAACGTCCTGACTTTC; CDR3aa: CASSFTASGANVLTF
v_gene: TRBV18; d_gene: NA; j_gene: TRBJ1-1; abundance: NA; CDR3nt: TGTGCCAGCTCACCATGGCAGGTTGAGACTGAAGCTTTCTTT; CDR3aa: CASSPWQVETEAFF
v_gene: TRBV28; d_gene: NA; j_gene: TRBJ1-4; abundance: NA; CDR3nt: TGTGCCAGCAGCCGGGGGGTTGAAAAACTGTTTTTT; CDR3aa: CASSRGVEKLFF
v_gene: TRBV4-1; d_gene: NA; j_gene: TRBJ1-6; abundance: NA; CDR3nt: TGCGCCAGCAGCCAAGACCCCCGGGGGCCCAGACGGAATTCACCCCTCCACTTT; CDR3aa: CASSQDPRGPRRNSPLHF
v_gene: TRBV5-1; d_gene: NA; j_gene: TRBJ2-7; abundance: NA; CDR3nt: TGCGCCAGCAGCTTCAGCACATACTCCTACGAGCAGTACTTC; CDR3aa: CASSFSTYSYEQYF
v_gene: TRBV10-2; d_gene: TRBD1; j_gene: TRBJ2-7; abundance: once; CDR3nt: TGCGCCAGCCTAGCTACACCGGGACAGGCCTACGAGCAGTACTTC; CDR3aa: CASLATPGQAYEQYF
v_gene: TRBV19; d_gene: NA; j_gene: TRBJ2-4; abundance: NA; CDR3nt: TGTGCCAGTAGTATGGGGGTGGGAAACATTCAGTACTTC; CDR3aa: CASSMGVGNIQYF
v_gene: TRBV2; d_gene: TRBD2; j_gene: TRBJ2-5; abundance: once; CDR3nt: TGTGCCAGCAGTCTCACCGGGACTAGCCAAGAGACCCAGTACTTC; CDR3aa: CASSLTGTSQETQYF
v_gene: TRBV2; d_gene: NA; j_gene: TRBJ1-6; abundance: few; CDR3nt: TGTGCCAGCACCAAGGATGGAAGCTCCTATAATTCACCCCTCCACTTT; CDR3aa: CASTKDGSSYNSPLHF
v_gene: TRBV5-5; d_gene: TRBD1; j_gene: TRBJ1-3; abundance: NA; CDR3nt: TGTGCCAGCAGCTTGACAGGGGACTTTGGAAACACCATATATTTT; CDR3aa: CASSLTGDFGNTIYF
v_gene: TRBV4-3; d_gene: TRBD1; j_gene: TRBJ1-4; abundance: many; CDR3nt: TGCGCCAGCAGCCATGGGACAGGCGCCAATGAAAAACTGTTTTTT; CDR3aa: CASSHGTGANEKLFF
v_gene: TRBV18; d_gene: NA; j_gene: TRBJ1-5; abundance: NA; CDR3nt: TGTGCCAGCTCACCACCGACAGCAGTGGGGGGCAATCAGCCCCAGCATTTT; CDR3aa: CASSPPTAVGGNQPQHF
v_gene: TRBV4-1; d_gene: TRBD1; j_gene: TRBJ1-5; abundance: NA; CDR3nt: TGCGCCAGCAGCCAATACAGGGGGAATCAGCCCCAGCATTTT; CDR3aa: CASSQYRGNQPQHF
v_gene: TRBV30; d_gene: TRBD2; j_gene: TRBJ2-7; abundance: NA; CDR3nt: TGTGCCTGGAGTGTACAAGGTTTGGGGAGGGGTTGGGAGCAGTACTTC; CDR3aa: CAWSVQGLGRGWEQYF
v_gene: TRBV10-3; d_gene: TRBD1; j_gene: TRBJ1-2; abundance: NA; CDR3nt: TGTGCCACCACACGACAGGGACCCTCTATGGGCTACACCTTC; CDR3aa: CATTRQGPSMGYTF
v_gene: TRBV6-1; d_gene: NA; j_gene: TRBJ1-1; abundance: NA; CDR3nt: TGTGCCAGCAGTGAAGGTCCAGGGATGAACACTGAAGCTTTCTTT; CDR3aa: CASSEGPGMNTEAFF
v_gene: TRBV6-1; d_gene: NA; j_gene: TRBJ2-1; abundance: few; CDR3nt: TGTGCCAGCAACACGCCTGAGCAGTTCTTC; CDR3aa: CASNTPEQFF
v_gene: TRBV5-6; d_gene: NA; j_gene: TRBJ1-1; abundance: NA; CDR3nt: TGTGCCAGCAGCTTGCTCCGGGGATTCTCCGGGGCTGAAGCTTTCTTT; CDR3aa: CASSLLRGFSGAEAFF
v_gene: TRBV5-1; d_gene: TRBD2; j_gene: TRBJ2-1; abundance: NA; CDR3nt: TGCGCCAGCAGCGCGGGGCTAGCGGGGCCCGGCTCCTACAATGAGCAGTTCTTC; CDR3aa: CASSAGLAGPGSYNEQFF
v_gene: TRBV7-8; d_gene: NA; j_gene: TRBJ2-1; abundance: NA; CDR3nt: TGTGCCAGCAGCTTAACAGCTCCAGGGGAGGCGAGGAATGAGCAGTTCTTC; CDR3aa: CASSLTAPGEARNEQFF
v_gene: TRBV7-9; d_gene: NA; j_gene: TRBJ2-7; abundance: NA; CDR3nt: TGTGCCAGCAGCTGGACGACAAAGAATAACGAGCAGTACTTC; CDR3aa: CASSWTTKNNEQYF
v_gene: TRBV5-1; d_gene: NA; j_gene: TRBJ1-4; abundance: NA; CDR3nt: TGCGCCAGCAGCTGGATGGGCGGCAGGGAACTGTTTTTT; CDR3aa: CASSWMGGRELFF
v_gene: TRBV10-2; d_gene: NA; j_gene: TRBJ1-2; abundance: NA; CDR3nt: TGCGCCAGCAGTGAGGGGGCCCTTTACTATGGCTACACCTTC; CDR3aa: CASSEGALYYGYTF
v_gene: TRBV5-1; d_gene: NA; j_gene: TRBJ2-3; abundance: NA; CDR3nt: TGCGCCAGCAGCAAGGAGGACTCCAGCACAGATACGCAGTATTTT; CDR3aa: CASSKEDSSTDTQYF
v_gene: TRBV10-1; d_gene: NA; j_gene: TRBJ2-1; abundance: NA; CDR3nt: TGCGCCAGCAGTGAGGACCCCATCGGGAATGAGCAGTTCTTC; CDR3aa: CASSEDPIGNEQFF
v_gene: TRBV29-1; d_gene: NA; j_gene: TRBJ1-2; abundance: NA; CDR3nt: TGCAGCGTTGAAGGGGGGAATTTTAAGGGCTACACCTTC; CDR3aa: CSVEGGNFKGYTF
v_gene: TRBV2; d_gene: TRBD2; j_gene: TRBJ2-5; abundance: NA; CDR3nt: TGTGCCCGCTCTGTTAGTAGCGGGGGAGTGGAGACCCAGTACTTC; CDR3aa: CARSVSSGGVETQYF
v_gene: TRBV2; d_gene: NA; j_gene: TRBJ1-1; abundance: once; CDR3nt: TGTGCCAGCAGTGAAGGACGGGGGTTGAACACTGAAGCTTTCTTT; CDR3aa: CASSEGRGLNTEAFF